There are a few counts of the clone carrying this TCR beta chain. This sample stems from a study of sequential checkpoint blockade in melanoma. Across the study: Arm A got nivolumab then ipilimumab; arm B the reverse, 1:1. Maintenance nivolumab came after either treatment sequence.

Repertoires were generated with immunoSEQ multiplex PCR, while TCRdb's copy carries only in-frame clones and drops some. The sample lists 9,500 to 15,000 clones, 82% seen once, with about 7.5% in the top ten. Trimming took off 5 bases at V and 1 base at J, with 9 bases between the two ends. Germline V gives CDR1 SEHNR, CDR2 FQNEAQ (reference sequence). This CDR3 is 13 amino acids long. Treatment specified: randomized to nivolumab then ipilimumab (arm A) or the reverse (arm B). Patients had received no earlier DNA-damaging chemotherapy. From thawed PBMCs, live CD3+CD8+ cells negative for CD19 and CD56 were sorted.

The receptor was isolated from a human donor with melanoma. Here the sequenced sample was CD8+ T cells sorted from blood (inferred from file names), taken from a patient given nivolumab and ipilimumab in sequence. This rearrangement joins TRBV7-9 to TRBJ2-7; D is ambiguous. The CDR3 bases are TGTGCCAGCAGCCTAATCGGGTCCTACGAGCAGTACTTC. Encoded protein: CASSLIGSYEQYF.